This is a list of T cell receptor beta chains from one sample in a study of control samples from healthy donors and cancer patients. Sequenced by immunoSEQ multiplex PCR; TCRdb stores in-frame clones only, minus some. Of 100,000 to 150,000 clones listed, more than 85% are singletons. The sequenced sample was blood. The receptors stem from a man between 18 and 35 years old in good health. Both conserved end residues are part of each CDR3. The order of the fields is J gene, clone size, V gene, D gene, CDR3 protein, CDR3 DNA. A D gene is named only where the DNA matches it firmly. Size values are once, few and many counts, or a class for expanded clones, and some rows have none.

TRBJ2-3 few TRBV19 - CASSIRAFRNTQYF TGTGCCAGTAGTATTCGCGCCTTTCGGAATACGCAGTATTTT
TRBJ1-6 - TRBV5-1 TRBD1 CASSQRTGPDSPLHF TGCGCCAGCAGCCAGAGGACAGGGCCGGATTCACCCCTCCACTTT
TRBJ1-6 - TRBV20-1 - CSASFPQASNSPLHF TGCAGTGCTAGTTTCCCCCAGGCCTCTAATTCACCCCTCCACTTT
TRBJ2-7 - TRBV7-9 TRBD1 CASSSQQGAHSYEQYF TGTGCCAGCAGCTCCCAACAGGGGGCCCACTCCTACGAGCAGTACTTC
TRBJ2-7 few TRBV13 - CASSSLEGHEQYF TGTGCCAGCAGCTCCCTCGAGGGTCACGAGCAGTACTTC
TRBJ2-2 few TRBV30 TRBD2 CAWSLSGVETGELFF TGTGCCTGGAGTCTTAGCGGGGTTGAGACCGGGGAGCTGTTTTTT
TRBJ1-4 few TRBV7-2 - CASSPPSYHATNEKLFF TGTGCCAGCAGCCCACCATCATATCATGCAACTAATGAAAAACTGTTTTTT
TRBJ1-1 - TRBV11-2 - CASSLEGDGLELTEAFF TGTGCCAGCAGCTTAGAGGGGGACGGCCTTGAGTTAACTGAAGCTTTCTTT
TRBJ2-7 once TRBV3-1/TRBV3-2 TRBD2 CASSPSGVYEQYF TGTGCCAGCAGCCCGAGCGGGGTCTACGAGCAGTACTTC
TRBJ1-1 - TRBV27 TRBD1 CASSLVGDRGFTEAFF TGTGCCAGCAGTTTAGTAGGAGACAGGGGGTTCACTGAAGCTTTCTTT
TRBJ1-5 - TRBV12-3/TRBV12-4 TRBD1 CASSQGTVAQHF TGTGCCAGCAGCCAGGGGACAGTGGCCCAGCATTTT
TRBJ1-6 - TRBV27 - CASSLSGGNNSPLHF TGTGCCAGCAGTTTATCAGGAGGGAATAATTCACCCCTCCACTTT
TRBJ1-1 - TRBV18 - CASSLYSGDTEAFF TGTGCCAGCTCACTCTACTCAGGGGACACTGAAGCTTTCTTT
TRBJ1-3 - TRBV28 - CASSSPDSGNTIYF TGTGCCAGCAGTTCGCCGGACTCTGGAAACACCATATATTTT
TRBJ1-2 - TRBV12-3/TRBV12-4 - CASSQGLWGYTF TGTGCCAGCAGTCAGGGGCTATGGGGCTACACCTTC
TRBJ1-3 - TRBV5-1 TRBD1 CASSLGQGAGNTIYF TGCGCCAGCAGCTTAGGACAGGGGGCTGGAAACACCATATATTTT